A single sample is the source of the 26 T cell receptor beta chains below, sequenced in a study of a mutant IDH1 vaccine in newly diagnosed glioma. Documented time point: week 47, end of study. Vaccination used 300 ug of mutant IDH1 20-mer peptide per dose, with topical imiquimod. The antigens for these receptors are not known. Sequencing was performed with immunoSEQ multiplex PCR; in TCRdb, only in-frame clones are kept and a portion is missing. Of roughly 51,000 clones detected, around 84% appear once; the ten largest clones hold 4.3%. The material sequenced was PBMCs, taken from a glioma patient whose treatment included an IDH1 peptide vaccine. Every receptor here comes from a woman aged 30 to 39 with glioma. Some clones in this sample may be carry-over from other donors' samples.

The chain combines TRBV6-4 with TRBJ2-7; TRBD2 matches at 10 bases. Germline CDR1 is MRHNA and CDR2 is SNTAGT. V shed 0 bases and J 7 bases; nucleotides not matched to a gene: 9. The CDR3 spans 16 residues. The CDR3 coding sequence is TGTGCCAGCAGTGACTCTCCCCCTAGCGGGAGTGAAGAGCAGTACTTC. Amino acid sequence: CASSDSPPSGSEEQYF.

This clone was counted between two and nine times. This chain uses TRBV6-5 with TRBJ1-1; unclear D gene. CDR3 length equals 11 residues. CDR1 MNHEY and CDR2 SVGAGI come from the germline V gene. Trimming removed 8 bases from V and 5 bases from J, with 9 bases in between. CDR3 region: CASGVGTEAFF. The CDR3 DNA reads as TGTGCCAGCGGGGTGGGTACTGAAGCTTTCTTT.

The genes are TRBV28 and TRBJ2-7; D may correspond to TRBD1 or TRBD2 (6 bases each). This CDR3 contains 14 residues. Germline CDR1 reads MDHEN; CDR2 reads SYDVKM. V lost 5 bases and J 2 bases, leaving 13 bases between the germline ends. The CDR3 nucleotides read TGTGCCAGCAGTCTGGAGGGGGGAGCCTACGAGCAGTACTTC. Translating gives CASSLEGGAYEQYF.

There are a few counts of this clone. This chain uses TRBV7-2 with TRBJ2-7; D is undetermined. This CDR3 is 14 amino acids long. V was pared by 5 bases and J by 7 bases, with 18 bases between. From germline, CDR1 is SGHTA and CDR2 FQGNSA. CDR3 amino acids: CASSPRAVPQEQYF. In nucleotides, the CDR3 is TGTGCCAGCAGCCCCCGAGCCGTACCTCAGGAGCAGTACTTC.

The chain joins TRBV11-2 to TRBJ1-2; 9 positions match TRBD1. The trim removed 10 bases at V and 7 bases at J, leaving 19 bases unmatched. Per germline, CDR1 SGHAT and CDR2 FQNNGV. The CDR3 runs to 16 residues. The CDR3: CATSSLGWGQGGGYTF. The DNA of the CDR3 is TGTGCCACCTCGAGCTTAGGATGGGGACAGGGAGGTGGCTACACCTTC.

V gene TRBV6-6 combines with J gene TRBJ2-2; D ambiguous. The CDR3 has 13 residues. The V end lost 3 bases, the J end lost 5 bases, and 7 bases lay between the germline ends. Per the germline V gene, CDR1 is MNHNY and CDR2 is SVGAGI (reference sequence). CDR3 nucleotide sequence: TGTGCCAGCAGTTATGGCCAGACCGGGGAGCTGTTTTTT. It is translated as CASSYGQTGELFF.

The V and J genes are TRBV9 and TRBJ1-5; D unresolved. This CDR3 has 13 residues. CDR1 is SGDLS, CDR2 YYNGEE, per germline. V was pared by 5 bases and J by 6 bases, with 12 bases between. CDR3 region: CASSANGGQPQHF. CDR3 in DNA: TGTGCCAGCAGTGCTAACGGCGGTCAGCCCCAGCATTTT.

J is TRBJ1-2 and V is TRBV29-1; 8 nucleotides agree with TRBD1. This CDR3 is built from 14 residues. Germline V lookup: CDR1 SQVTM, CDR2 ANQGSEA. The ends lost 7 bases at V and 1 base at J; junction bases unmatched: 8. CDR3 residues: CSADREIINYGYTF. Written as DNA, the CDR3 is TGCAGCGCGGACAGGGAAATTATTAACTATGGCTACACCTTC.

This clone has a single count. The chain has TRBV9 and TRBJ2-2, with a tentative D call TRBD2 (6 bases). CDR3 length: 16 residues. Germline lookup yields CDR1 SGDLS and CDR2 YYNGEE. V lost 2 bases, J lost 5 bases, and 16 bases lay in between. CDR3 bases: TGTGCCAGCAGCGTTTATGCGGGATGGGGGACCGGGGAGCTGTTTTTT. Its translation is CASSVYAGWGTGELFF.

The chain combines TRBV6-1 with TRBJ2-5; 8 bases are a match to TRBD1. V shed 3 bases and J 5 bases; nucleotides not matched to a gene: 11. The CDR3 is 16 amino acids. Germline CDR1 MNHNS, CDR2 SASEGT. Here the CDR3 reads CASSDRSRGRGETQYF. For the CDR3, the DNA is TGTGCCAGCAGTGACCGATCCAGGGGGCGCGGTGAGACCCAGTACTTC.

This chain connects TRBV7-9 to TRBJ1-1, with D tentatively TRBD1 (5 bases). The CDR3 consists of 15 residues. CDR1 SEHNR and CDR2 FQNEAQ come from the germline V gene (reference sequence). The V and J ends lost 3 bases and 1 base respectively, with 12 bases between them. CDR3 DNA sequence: TGTGCCAGCAGCTTTATTACGGACAAGAACACTGAAGCTTTCTTT. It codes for CASSFITDKNTEAFF.

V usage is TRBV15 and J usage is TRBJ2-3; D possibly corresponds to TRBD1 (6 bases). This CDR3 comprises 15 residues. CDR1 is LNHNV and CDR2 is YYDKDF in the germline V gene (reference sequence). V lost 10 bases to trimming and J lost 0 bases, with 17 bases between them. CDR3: CAIKPGQSSTDTQYF. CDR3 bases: TGTGCCATCAAGCCGGGACAATCTAGCACAGATACGCAGTATTTT.

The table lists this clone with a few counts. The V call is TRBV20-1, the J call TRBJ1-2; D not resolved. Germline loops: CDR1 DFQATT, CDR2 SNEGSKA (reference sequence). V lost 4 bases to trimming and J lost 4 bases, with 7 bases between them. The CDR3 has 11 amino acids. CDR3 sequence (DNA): TGCAGTGCTAAACAATCCTATGGCTACACCTTC. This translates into CSAKQSYGYTF.

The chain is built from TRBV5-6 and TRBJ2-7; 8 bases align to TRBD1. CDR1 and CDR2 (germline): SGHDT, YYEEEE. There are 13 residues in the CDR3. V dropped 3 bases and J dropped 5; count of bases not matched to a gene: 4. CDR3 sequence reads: CASSSTGANEQYF. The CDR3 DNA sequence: TGTGCCAGCAGCTCGACAGGGGCGAACGAGCAGTACTTC.

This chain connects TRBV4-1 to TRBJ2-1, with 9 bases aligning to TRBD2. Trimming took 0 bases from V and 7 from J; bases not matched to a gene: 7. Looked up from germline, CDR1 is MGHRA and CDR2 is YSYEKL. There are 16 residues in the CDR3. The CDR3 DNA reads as TGCGCCAGCAGCCAAGAGCCGGGACTAGCTGTTAATGAGCAGTTCTTC. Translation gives CASSQEPGLAVNEQFF.

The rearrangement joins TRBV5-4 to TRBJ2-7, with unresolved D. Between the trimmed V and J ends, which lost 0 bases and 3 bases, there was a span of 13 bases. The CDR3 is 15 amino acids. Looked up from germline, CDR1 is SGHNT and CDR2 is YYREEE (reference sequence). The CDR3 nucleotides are TGTGCCAGCAGCTTGGGGGTGGGTCCGTTCTACGAGCAGTACTTC. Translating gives CASSLGVGPFYEQYF. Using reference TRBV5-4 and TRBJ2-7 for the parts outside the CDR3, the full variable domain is ETGVTQSPTHLIKTRGQQVTLRCSSQSGHNTVSWYQQALGQGPQFIFQYYREEENGRGNFPPRFSGLQFPNYSSELNVNALELDDSALYLCASSLGVGPFYEQYFGPGTRLTVT.

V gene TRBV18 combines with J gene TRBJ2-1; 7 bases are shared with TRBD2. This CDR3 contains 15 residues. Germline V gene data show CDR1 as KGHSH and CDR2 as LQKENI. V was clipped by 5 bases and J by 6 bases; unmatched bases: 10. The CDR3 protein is CASSALAEGANEQFF. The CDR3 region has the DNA TGTGCCAGCTCAGCCCTAGCGGAGGGAGCCAATGAGCAGTTCTTC.

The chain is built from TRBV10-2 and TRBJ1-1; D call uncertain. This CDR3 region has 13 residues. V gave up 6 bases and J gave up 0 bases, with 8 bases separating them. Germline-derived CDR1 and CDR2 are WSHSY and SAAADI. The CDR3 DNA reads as TGCGCCAGCAGGTTAGGTGTGAACACTGAAGCTTTCTTT. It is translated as CASRLGVNTEAFF.

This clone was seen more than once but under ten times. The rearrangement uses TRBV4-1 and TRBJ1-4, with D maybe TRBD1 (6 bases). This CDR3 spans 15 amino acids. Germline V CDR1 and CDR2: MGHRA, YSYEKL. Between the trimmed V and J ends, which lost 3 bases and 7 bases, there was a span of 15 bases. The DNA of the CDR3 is TGCGCCAGCAGCCAGACCCGGGACAACCCTGAAAAACTGTTTTTT. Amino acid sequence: CASSQTRDNPEKLFF.

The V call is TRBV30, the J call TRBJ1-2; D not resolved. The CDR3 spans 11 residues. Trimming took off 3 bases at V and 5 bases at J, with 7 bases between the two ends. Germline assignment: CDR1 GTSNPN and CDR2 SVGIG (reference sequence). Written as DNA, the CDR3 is TGTGCCTGGAGAACAGCGTATGGCTACACCTTC. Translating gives CAWRTAYGYTF.

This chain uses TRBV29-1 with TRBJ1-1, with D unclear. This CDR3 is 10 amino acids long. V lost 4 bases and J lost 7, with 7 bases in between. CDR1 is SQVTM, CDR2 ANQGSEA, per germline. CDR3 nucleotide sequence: TGCAGCGTTGGGGAGTTTGAAGCTTTCTTT. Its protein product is CSVGEFEAFF.

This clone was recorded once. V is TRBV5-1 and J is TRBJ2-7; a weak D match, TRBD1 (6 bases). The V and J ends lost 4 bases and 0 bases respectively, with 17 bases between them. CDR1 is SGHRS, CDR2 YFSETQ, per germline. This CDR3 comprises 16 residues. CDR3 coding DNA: TGCGCCAGCAGCCTGCGAGACAGGCCCGTCTCCTACGAGCAGTACTTC. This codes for CASSLRDRPVSYEQYF.

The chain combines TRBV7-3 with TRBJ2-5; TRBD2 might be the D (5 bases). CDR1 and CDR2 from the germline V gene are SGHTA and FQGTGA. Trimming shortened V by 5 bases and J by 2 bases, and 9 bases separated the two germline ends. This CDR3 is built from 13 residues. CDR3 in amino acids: CASSRGPQETQYF. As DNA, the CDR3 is TGTGCCAGCAGCAGAGGGCCTCAAGAGACCCAGTACTTC.

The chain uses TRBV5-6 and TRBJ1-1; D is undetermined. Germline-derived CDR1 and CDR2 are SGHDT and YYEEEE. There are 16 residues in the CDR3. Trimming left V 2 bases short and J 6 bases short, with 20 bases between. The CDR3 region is CASSLPLQSGSAEAFF. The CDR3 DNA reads TGTGCCAGCAGCTTACCCCTACAGAGCGGGAGCGCTGAAGCTTTCTTT.

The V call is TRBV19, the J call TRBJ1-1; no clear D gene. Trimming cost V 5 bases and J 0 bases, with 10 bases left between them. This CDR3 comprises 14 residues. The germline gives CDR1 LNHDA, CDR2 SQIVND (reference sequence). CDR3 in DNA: TGTGCCAGTAGTGTTGGGGTAATGAACACTGAAGCTTTCTTT. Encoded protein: CASSVGVMNTEAFF.

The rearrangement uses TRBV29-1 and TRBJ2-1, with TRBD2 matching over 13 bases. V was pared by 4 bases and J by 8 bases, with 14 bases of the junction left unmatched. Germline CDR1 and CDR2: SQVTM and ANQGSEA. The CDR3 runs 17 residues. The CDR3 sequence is CSVVLSRTSGRVYEQFF. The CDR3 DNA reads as TGCAGCGTTGTTTTATCTCGGACTAGCGGGAGAGTGTATGAGCAGTTCTTC.